The text below deals with one T cell receptor beta chain. Other DNA sequences within the sample encode an identical CDR3. This record belongs to a study of blood T cell repertoires in COVID-19. This CDR3 region has 11 residues. The V and J ends lost 3 bases and 4 bases respectively, with 3 bases between them. Libraries were prepared by immunoSEQ multiplex PCR; TCRdb keeps only in-frame clonotypes and omits some of them. The data contain roughly 300,000 clones, roughly 90% of them singletons. Patients of the Seattle cohort, enrolled during active infection, were followed longitudinally. The sample comprised peripheral blood. The TCR was taken from a woman in her thirties with COVID-19, enrolled during active disease. The V and J genes are TRBV12-3 or TRBV12-4 and TRBJ2-5; D not resolved. The CDR3 sequence: CASSFSETQYF. The DNA for the CDR3 is TGTGCCAGCAGTTTCTCAGAGACCCAGTACTTC.